These 26 T cell receptor beta chains share one sample of origin, sequenced in a study of CD8 T cells in ankylosing spondylitis. Points from the study as a whole: Ankylosing spondylitis blood appeared to be characterized by a TCR beta motif of 8 or 9 highly homologous variants.

TCRdb itself ran the 5' RACE reads through MiXCR, one entry per CDR3 protein. Among 470,000 or so distinct CDR3 sequences listed, 26% were seen once. These receptors are not linked to any known antigen. Sequencing used blood, either unsorted or a sorted T cell fraction (not recorded which). These receptors came from a male donor with ankylosing spondylitis.

The chain carries TRBV20-1 and TRBJ1-4; TRBD1 matches at 9 bases. Germline CDR1 is DFQATT and CDR2 is SNEGSKA (reference sequence). V was clipped by 1 base and J by 8 bases; unmatched bases: 8. This CDR3 comprises 15 residues. The chain's CDR3 is CSARVGTGGWEKLFF. The CDR3 DNA reads as TGCAGTGCTAGAGTCGGTACAGGGGGCTGGGAAAAACTGTTTTTT.

The chain employs TRBV7-6 and TRBJ2-2; the D gene is possibly TRBD1 (6 bases). Trimming stripped 5 bases from V and 6 bases from J, with 13 bases between. CDR1 and CDR2 from the germline V gene are SGHVS and FNYEAQ. The CDR3 contains 14 residues. CDR3 DNA: TGTGCCAGCAGCGCCTCAACAGGGCCCGGGGAGCTGTTTTTT. Its translation: CASSASTGPGELFF.

This clonotype was picked up a small number of times. This rearrangement joins TRBV11-1 to TRBJ2-3, with 11 bases fitting TRBD2. J lost 8 bases, V lost 5 bases, and 9 bases had no gene match. The CDR3 length is 15 residues. Germline lookup yields CDR1 SGHAT and CDR2 FQDESV (reference sequence). CDR3 coding DNA: TGTGCCAGCAGCACGGGACTAGCGGAACATACTACGCAGTATTTT. Translating it yields CASSTGLAEHTTQYF.

The chain couples TRBV5-1 to TRBJ2-7; tentatively, D is TRBD1 (5 bases). V dropped 0 bases and J dropped 5 bases, with 15 bases sitting between them. CDR1 and CDR2 from the germline V gene are SGHRS and YFSETQ. CDR3 length: 15 residues. The CDR3 here is CASSLAPRVSHEQYF. The CDR3 nucleotides are TGCGCCAGCAGCTTGGCCCCCAGGGTAAGCCACGAGCAGTACTTC.

The V call is TRBV29-1, the J call TRBJ2-2; D is unresolved. CDR1 SQVTM and CDR2 ANQGSEA come from the germline V gene. Between the trimmed V and J ends, which lost 4 bases and 0 bases, there was a span of 9 bases. The CDR3 runs 14 residues. The CDR3 sequence: CSVGVGTNTGELFF. CDR3 bases: TGCAGCGTTGGAGTCGGAACGAACACCGGGGAGCTGTTTTTT.

About this clonotype: An end of the junction differs from the germline gene, which may be a read error. V usage is TRBV5-1 and J usage is TRBJ1-5, with D maybe TRBD1 (6 bases). Looked up from germline, CDR1 is SGHRS and CDR2 is YFSETQ. CDR3 length: 14 residues. CDR3 nucleotide sequence: TGCGCCAGCAGCGTTTCAGGGGCGGATCAGACCCAGCATTTT. Its translation: CASSVSGADQTQHF. Looking up the rest from reference TRBV5-1 and TRBJ1-5 gives the full variable domain: KAGVTQTPRYLIKTRGQQVTLSCSPISGHRSVSWYQQTPGQGLQFLFEYFSETQRNKGNFPGRFSGRQFSNSRSEMNVSTLELGDSALYLCASSVSGADQTQHFGDGTRLSIL.

The chain is built from TRBV20-1 and TRBJ2-1; 15 bases map to TRBD2. V dropped 6 bases and J dropped 1; count of bases not matched to a gene: 10. CDR1 is DFQATT, CDR2 SNEGSKA, per germline (reference sequence). The CDR3 is made up of 18 amino acids. The DNA of the CDR3 is TGCAGTGCCCGGGGACTAGCGGGAGGTCGTACTTCCTACAATGAGCAGTTCTTC. Its protein is CSARGLAGGRTSYNEQFF.

CDR3 sequence: CSASGTVNTEAFF. For the CDR3, the DNA is TGCAGTGCTTCCGGGACGGTGAACACTGAAGCTTTCTTT. The chain uses TRBV20-1 and TRBJ1-1; perhaps TRBD1 as D (5 bases). This CDR3 has 13 amino acids. Trimming took 5 bases from V and 0 from J, leaving 10 bases between them. Germline CDR1 and CDR2: DFQATT and SNEGSKA (reference sequence).

The chain joins TRBV15 to TRBJ1-4; 9 bases are a match to TRBD1. Germline-derived CDR1 and CDR2 are LNHNV and YYDKDF (reference sequence). Germline trimming cut 4 bases from V and 6 bases from J; bases unmatched to any gene: 12. The CDR3 totals 17 residues. The CDR3 loop reads CATSNRPGTGRDEKLFF. CDR3 nucleotides: TGTGCCACCAGCAACCGCCCGGGGACAGGGCGAGATGAAAAACTGTTTTTT.

The chain links TRBV20-1 to TRBJ2-5, with D possibly matching TRBD2 (5 bases). The CDR3 extends over 12 amino acids. Germline V CDR1 and CDR2: DFQATT, SNEGSKA (reference sequence). Trimming took off 7 bases at V and 3 bases at J, with 12 bases between the two ends. The CDR3 DNA is TGCAGTGGAATTTCGCGGGAAGAGACCCAGTACTTC. This sequence encodes CSGISREETQYF.

Only a few counts were recorded for this clonotype. This chain uses TRBV20-1 with TRBJ1-1; 7 bases are shared with TRBD1. Germline CDR1 is DFQATT and CDR2 is SNEGSKA (reference sequence). The V gene end was trimmed by 2 bases and the J gene end by 10 bases; junction bases not matched to a gene: 7. The CDR3 contains 12 residues. The CDR3 sequence: CSARMDRDRAFF. For the CDR3, the DNA is TGCAGTGCTAGAATGGACCGGGACAGAGCTTTCTTT.

The V call is TRBV14, the J call TRBJ2-5, with no clear D. The CDR3 is 15 residues long. Germline CDR1 and CDR2: SGHDN and FVKESK. Trimming shortened V by 1 base and J by 5 bases, and 14 bases separated the two germline ends. This CDR3 reads CASSQVKTHLETQYF. CDR3 sequence (DNA): TGTGCCAGCAGCCAAGTGAAGACACACCTTGAGACCCAGTACTTC.

The chain carries TRBV11-2 and TRBJ2-2; 12 bases are shared with TRBD1. The CDR3 loop spans 16 amino acids. The V segment lost 5 bases and the J segment 5 bases; nucleotides outside the gene matches: 6. The germline V gene has CDR1 SGHAT and CDR2 FQNNGV. CDR3 nucleotide sequence: TGTGCCAGCAGCACCCCGGGACAGGGGGCAACCGGGGAGCTGTTTTTT. It codes for CASSTPGQGATGELFF.

The genes are TRBV5-1 and TRBJ2-7, with D hard to call. Per the germline V gene, CDR1 is SGHRS and CDR2 is YFSETQ. The ends were cut back, 4 bases at V and 4 bases at J, with 15 bases in the middle. The CDR3 is made up of 14 amino acids. The CDR3 DNA sequence: TGCGCCAGCAGCGGTCCGGACGGTACATACGAGCAGTACTTC. It encodes CASSGPDGTYEQYF.

V and J are TRBV24-1 and TRBJ2-5; TRBD2 might be the D (6 bases). The V gene's germline CDR1 is KGHDR and CDR2 SFDVKD. CDR3 length: 15 amino acids. Trimming took off 4 bases at V and 4 bases at J, with 15 bases between the two ends. The CDR3 protein is CATSDPEAGGETQYF. CDR3 nucleotide sequence: TGTGCCACCAGTGACCCAGAAGCCGGGGGAGAGACCCAGTACTTC.

The chain recombines TRBV7-2 with TRBJ2-3; TRBD2 is a possible D gene (6 bases). Germline V gene lookup returns CDR1 SGHTA and CDR2 FQGNSA. V lost 11 bases and J 2 bases, leaving 14 bases between the germline ends. There are 13 residues in the CDR3. In DNA form, the CDR3 reads TGTGCCCGTGGGGACTCCCCCACAGATACGCAGTATTTT. Amino acid sequence: CARGDSPTDTQYF.

This chain uses TRBV20-1 with TRBJ2-1, with D tentatively TRBD2 (5 bases). Per the germline V gene, CDR1 is DFQATT and CDR2 is SNEGSKA (reference sequence). This CDR3 has 17 amino acids. Between the trimmed V and J ends, which lost 0 bases and 4 bases, there was a span of 19 bases. CDR3 sequence (DNA): TGCAGTGCTAGAGATCCTCGATCCGGGATTGGATACAATGAGCAGTTCTTC. Translated, it gives CSARDPRSGIGYNEQFF.

This clonotype has a count of ten or more. This rearrangement joins TRBV20-1 to TRBJ1-5; D is uncertain. The CDR3 contains 14 residues. The V end was cut by 1 base, the J end by 2 bases, with 9 bases between. Germline V gene data show CDR1 as DFQATT and CDR2 as SNEGSKA (reference sequence). CDR3 nucleotide sequence: TGCAGTGCTAGAGGCGGAGGCGGCAATCAGCCCCAGCATTTT. Its protein product is CSARGGGGNQPQHF.

This clonotype appeared a few times. The CDR3 region is CASSSLAGGTANEQYF. The CDR3 DNA reads TGTGCCAGCAGCTCATTAGCGGGAGGGACCGCGAACGAGCAGTACTTC. The V and J genes are TRBV7-8 and TRBJ2-7; 11 nucleotides align to TRBD2. Germline CDR1 reads SGHVS; CDR2 reads FQNEAQ. This CDR3 region has 16 residues. Trimming removed 4 bases from V and 5 bases from J; junction bases left unmatched: 10.

This clonotype was recorded many times. The chain uses TRBV5-1 and TRBJ1-4; D ambiguous. CDR3 length: 14 residues. V was shortened by 0 bases and J by 8 bases, with 11 bases between the two germline ends. CDR1 and CDR2 (germline): SGHRS, YFSETQ. The CDR3 nucleotides read TGCGCCAGCAGCTTGGAGCGAGGTGGGGAAAAACTGTTTTTT. Translated, it gives CASSLERGGEKLFF.

This rearrangement joins TRBV12-3 or TRBV12-4 to TRBJ1-6, with D perhaps TRBD1 (6 bases). Trimming removed 5 bases from V and 10 bases from J, with 21 bases in between. This CDR3 is built from 16 residues. In nucleotides, the CDR3 is TGTGCCAGCAGTCCTAGGACAGCCCCAATCGTGTCACCCCTCCACTTT. It yields the protein CASSPRTAPIVSPLHF.

This chain joins TRBV10-3 and TRBJ2-3; either TRBD1 or TRBD2 may supply D (6 bases each). Between the trimmed V and J ends, which lost 2 bases and 1 base, there was a span of 13 bases. This CDR3 comprises 16 residues. CDR1 is ENHRY, CDR2 SYGVKD, per germline. CDR3 DNA sequence: TGTGCCATCAGTGAGGTCACGGGGGCCCGCACAGATACGCAGTATTTT. Translated: CAISEVTGARTDTQYF.

The chain couples TRBV20-1 to TRBJ2-3; D gene ambiguous. Germline V gene data show CDR1 as DFQATT and CDR2 as SNEGSKA (reference sequence). V shed 3 bases and J shed 4 bases, with 8 bases lying between them. CDR3 size: 12 residues. CDR3 nucleotides: TGCAGTGCTAGCGGCAAAGCAGATACGCAGTATTTT. Translating gives CSASGKADTQYF.

The rearrangement joins TRBV29-1 to TRBJ2-7, with D maybe TRBD2 (5 bases). CDR1 SQVTM and CDR2 ANQGSEA come from the germline V gene. V was cut by 4 bases and J by 7 bases, with 17 bases left in between. CDR3 length: 13 residues. Here the CDR3 reads CSVGATGTGEQYF. The CDR3 coding sequence is TGCAGCGTTGGGGCGACGGGAACCGGTGAGCAGTACTTC.

The rearrangement joins TRBV6-1 to TRBJ2-1; D may be TRBD1 or TRBD2 (7 bases each). The germline V gene has CDR1 MNHNS and CDR2 SASEGT. Trimming cost V 7 bases and J 4 bases, with 17 bases left between them. The CDR3 extends over 15 amino acids. The CDR3 DNA reads as TGTGCCAGCACCATCGACAGGGAGGGATACAATGAGCAGTTCTTC. Translation: CASTIDREGYNEQFF.

This clonotype has ten or more counts. The V call is TRBV12-3 or TRBV12-4, the J call TRBJ1-5; D call uncertain. The CDR3 runs 15 residues. The V and J ends lost 6 bases and 5 bases respectively, with 17 bases between them. This CDR3 reads CASSPGEELHQPQHF. The CDR3 DNA reads TGTGCCAGCAGCCCCGGAGAGGAATTACATCAGCCCCAGCATTTT.